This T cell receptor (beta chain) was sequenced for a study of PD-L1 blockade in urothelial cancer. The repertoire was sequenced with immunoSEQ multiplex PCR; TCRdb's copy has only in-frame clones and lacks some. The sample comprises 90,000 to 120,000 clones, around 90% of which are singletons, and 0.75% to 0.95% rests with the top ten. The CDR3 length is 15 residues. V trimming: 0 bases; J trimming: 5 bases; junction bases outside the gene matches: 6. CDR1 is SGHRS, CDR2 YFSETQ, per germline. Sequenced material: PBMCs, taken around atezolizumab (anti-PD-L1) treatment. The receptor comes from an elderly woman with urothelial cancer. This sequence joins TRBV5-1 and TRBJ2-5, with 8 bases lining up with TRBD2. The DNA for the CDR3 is TGCGCCAGCAGCTTGGAAGCGGGAGTCGGGGAGACCCAGTACTTC. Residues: CASSLEAGVGETQYF.